This T cell receptor (beta chain) is drawn from a study of blood T cell repertoires in COVID-19. Across the study: COVID-19 samples collected from the United States, Italy and Spain covered acute and convalescent phases.

Per the study methods: Reference gene primer amplification gave nucleated cell count estimates. Produced via immunoSEQ multiplex PCR; TCRdb's table is partial and in-frame only. V and J calls and clone size are those listed in that table; D and trimming were worked out from the DNA. The sample has about 300,000 clones, roughly 86% seen once; the top ten hold 1.8%. The Seattle site enrolled patients during active infection and followed them longitudinally. This CDR3 is 13 amino acids long. The V end was cut by 3 bases, the J end by 4 bases, with 7 bases between. Germline CDR1 reads KGHSH; CDR2 reads LQKENI.

The rearrangement uses TRBV18 and TRBJ1-5; D remains ambiguous. This TCR came from a woman aged 25 to 45 with COVID-19, enrolled during active disease. The specimen was peripheral blood. CDR3 nucleotide sequence: TGTGCCAGCTCACCGGGAGTGAATCAGCCCCAGCATTTT. Encoded protein: CASSPGVNQPQHF.